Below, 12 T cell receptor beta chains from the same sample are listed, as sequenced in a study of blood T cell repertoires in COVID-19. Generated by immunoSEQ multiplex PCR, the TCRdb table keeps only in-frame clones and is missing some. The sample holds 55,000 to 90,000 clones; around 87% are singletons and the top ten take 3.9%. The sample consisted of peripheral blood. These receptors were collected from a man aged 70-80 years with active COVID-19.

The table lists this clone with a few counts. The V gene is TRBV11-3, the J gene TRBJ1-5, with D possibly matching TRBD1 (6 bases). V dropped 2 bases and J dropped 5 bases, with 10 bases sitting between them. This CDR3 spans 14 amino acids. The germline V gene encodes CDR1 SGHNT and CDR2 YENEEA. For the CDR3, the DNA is TGTGCCAGCAGCTTAAGGGCAGGGGATCAGCCCCAGCATTTT. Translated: CASSLRAGDQPQHF.

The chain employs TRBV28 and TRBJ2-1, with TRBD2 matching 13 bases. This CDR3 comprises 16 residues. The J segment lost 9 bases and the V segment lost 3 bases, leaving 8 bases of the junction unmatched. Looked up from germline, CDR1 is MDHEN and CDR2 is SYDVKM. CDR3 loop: CASSLGGLAGKGEQFF. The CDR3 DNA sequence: TGTGCCAGCAGTTTGGGGGGACTAGCGGGAAAGGGTGAGCAGTTCTTC.

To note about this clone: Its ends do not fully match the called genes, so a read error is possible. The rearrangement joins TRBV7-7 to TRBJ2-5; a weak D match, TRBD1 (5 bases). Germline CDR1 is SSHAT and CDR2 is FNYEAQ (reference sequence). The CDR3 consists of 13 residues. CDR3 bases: TGTGCTAGCAGCTTCCCAGGGCAAGAGACCCAGTACTTC. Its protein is CASSFPGQETQYF.

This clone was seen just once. Here the CDR3 reads CAWSQGGEKLFF. The CDR3 nucleotides are TGTGCCTGGAGCCAGGGCGGTGAAAAACTGTTTTTT. V and J are TRBV30 and TRBJ1-4; maybe TRBD1 (5 bases). The CDR3 contains 12 residues. The ends were cut back, 3 bases at V and 7 bases at J, with 9 bases in the middle. CDR1 GTSNPN and CDR2 SVGIG come from the germline V gene (reference sequence).

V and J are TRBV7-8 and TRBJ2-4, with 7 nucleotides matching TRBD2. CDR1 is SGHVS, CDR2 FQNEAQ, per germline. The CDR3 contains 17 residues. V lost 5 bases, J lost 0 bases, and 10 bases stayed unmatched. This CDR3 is CASSPGGAVLAKNIQYF. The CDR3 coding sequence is TGTGCCAGCAGCCCGGGGGGTGCAGTACTAGCCAAAAACATTCAGTACTTC.

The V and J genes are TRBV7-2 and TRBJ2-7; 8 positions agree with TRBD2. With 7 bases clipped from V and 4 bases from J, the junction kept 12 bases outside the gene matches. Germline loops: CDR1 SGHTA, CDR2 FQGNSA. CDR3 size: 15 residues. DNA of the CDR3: TGTGCCAGCACCGAGGGTATAGCGGGGTTATACGAGCAGTACTTC. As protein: CASTEGIAGLYEQYF.

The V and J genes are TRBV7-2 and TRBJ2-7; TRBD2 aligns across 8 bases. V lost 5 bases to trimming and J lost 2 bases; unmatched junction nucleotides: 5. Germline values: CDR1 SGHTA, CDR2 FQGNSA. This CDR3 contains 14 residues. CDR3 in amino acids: CASSGTSGAYEQYF. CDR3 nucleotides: TGTGCCAGCAGCGGGACTAGTGGGGCCTACGAGCAGTACTTC. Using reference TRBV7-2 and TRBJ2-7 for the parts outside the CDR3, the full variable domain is GAGVSQSPSNKVTEKGKDVELRCDPISGHTALYWYRQSLGQGLEFLIYFQGNSAPDKSGLPSDRFSAERTGGSVSTLTIQRTQQEDSAVYLCASSGTSGAYEQYFGPGTRLTVT.

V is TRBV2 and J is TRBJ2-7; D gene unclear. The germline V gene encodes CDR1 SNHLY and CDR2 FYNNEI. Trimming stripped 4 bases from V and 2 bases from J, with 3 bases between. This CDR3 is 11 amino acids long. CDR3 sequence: CASSATYEQYF. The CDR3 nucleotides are TGTGCCAGCAGTGCAACCTACGAGCAGTACTTC.

As DNA, the CDR3 is TGTGCCAGCAGCTTAGCCTTAGCGGGCCTGAGCTCCTACGAGCAGTACTTC. Its translation is CASSLALAGLSSYEQYF. The V gene is TRBV7-9, the J gene TRBJ2-7, with 7 bases that match TRBD2. V was pared by 0 bases and J by 0 bases, with 8 bases of the junction left unmatched. Germline CDR1 reads SEHNR; CDR2 reads FQNEAQ (reference sequence). The CDR3 is 17 amino acids.

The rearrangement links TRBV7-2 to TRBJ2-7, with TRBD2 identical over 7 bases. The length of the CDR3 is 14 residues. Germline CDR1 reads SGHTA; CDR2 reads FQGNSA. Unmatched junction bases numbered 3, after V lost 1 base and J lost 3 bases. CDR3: CASSLGGGGYEQYF. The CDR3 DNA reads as TGTGCCAGCAGCTTAGGGGGGGGAGGCTACGAGCAGTACTTC.

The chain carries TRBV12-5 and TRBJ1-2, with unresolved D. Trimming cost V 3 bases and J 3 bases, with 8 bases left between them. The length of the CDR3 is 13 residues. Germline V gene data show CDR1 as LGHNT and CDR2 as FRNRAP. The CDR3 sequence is CASGFFGDYGYTF. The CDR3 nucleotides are TGTGCTAGTGGTTTCTTCGGGGACTATGGCTACACCTTC. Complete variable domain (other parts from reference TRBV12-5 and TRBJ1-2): DARVTQTPRHKVTEMGQEVTMRCQPILGHNTVFWYRQTMMQGLELLAYFRNRAPLDDSGMPKDRFSAEMPDATLATLKIQPSEPRDSAVYFCASGFFGDYGYTFGSGTRLTVV.

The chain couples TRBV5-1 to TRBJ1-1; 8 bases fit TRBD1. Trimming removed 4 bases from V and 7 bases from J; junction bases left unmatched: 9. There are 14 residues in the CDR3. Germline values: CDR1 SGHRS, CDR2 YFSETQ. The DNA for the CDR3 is TGCGCCAGCAGCCCGGTGGTTGGACAGGGTGAAGCTTTCTTT. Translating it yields CASSPVVGQGEAFF. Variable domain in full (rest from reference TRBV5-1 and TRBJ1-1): KAGVTQTPRYLIKTRGQQVTLSCSPISGHRSVSWYQQTPGQGLQFLFEYFSETQRNKGNFPGRFSGRQFSNSRSEMNVSTLELGDSALYLCASSPVVGQGEAFFGQGTRLTVV.